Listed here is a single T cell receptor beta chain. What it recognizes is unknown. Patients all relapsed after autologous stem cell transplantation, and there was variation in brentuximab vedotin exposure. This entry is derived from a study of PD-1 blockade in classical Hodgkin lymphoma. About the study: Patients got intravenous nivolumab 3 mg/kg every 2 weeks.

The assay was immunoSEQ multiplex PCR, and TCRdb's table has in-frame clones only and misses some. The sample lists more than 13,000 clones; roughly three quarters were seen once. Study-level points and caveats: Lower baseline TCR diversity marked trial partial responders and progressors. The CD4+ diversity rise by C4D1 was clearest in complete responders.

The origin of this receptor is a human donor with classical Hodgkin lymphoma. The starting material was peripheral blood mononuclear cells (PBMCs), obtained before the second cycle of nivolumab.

DNA of the CDR3: TGTGCCAGTAGTATAGCCGGACAAGAGACCCAGTACTTC. This gives the protein CASSIAGQETQYF. The chain joins TRBV19 to TRBJ2-5; D ambiguous. Germline V CDR1 and CDR2: LNHDA, SQIVND (reference sequence). The CDR3 is made up of 13 amino acids. The V end lost 1 base, the J end lost 2 bases, and 5 bases lay between the germline ends.